In its sample, the clone carrying this T cell receptor beta chain was seen once. Its antigen is as yet unknown. Sequencing was performed with immunoSEQ multiplex PCR; in TCRdb, only in-frame clones are kept and a portion is missing. This table holds about 38,000 clones, just under 95% found once. The record originates from a study of cytomegalovirus exposure and HLA in healthy donors. Study overall: The approximately 120 validation repertoires were produced on the same platform as the 700 or so repertoires of the first cohort. This was reported in a later analysis.

V lost 4 bases to trimming and J lost 6 bases, with 13 bases between them. Germline CDR1 and CDR2: LNHDA and SQIVND (reference sequence). CDR3 length: 14 amino acids. These donors were members of the roughly 110-subject validation cohort, a group separate from the approximately 640-subject first cohort. Regarding the study as a whole: CMV antigen specificity of a few CMV-associated chains was confirmed in vitro. Researchers counted roughly 160 TCR beta chains as cytomegalovirus-associated.

This clonotype originated in a man aged 18 to 35 in good health and CMV-seronegative. The sample consisted of PBMCs. The V call is TRBV19, the J call TRBJ1-5; possibly TRBD1 for D (6 bases). For the CDR3, the DNA is TGTGCCAGTAGTAATGGCCAGGGGAGTCAGCCCCAGCATTTT. Translation gives CASSNGQGSQPQHF.